The entry below gives a single TCR beta chain sequence along with its context. Its cognate antigen is unknown. CD45RO-negative CD8 cells positively selected for CCR7 made up the naive population, which excluded terminally differentiated effector memory CD45RA+ cells. The CDR3 is made up of 14 amino acids. Looked up from germline, CDR1 is SGDLS and CDR2 is YYNGEE. V lost 4 bases, J lost 5 bases, and 16 bases lay in between. Some clones are missing from TCRdb's copy, which holds only in-frame ones; the method was immunoSEQ multiplex PCR. The sample includes about 2 million clones, approximately 95% of them seen just once. This specimen comes from a study of shared clonotypes between healthy human individuals. The wider study: Each donor's CD4 naive and CD4 memory cells filled three plates apiece, CD8 naive two, and CD8 memory one.

Overall study results and limits: A few donors had around 5% of their naive CD4 clonotypes in common.

This chain uses TRBV9 with TRBJ2-7; D tentatively reads TRBD1 or TRBD2 (5 bases each). The sequenced sample consisted of naive CD8+ T cells sorted from blood. The TCR comes from a man aged 18 to 29 in good health. The CDR3 region has the DNA TGTGCCAGCAGCCCCTCGAGAGGGGTCGACGAGCAGTACTTC. It yields the protein CASSPSRGVDEQYF. Drawing the rest from reference TRBV9 and TRBJ2-7, the complete variable domain is DSGVTQTPKHLITATGQRVTLRCSPRSGDLSVYWYQQSLDQGLQFLIQYYNGEERAKGNILERFSAQQFPDLHSELNLSSLELGDSALYFCASSPSRGVDEQYFGPGTRLTVT.